Included here is one TCR beta chain sequence, with context. This receptor's antigen is unknown. Base qualities are not at hand, and no much larger clone is one base apart. This sample is drawn from a study of control samples from healthy donors and cancer patients (dated by TCRdb to about 2020). The V end loses 6 bases and the J end loses 1 base, and a stretch of 9 bases separates them. CDR1 MNHEY and CDR2 SVGAGI were looked up in the germline V gene. The CDR3, from cysteine to phenylalanine, totals 13 residues. The read is trimmed to its CDR3 DNA, 39 bases read in frame from base 1. Libraries were built with the immunoSEQ multiplex PCR assay. TCRdb carries this immuneACCESS record with in-frame sequences only. Its versions omit some clonotypes, under half of them owing to an unresolved V gene in the studies checked, with the rest unexplained. In all, the sample holds 150,000 or so clones, and 80% to 90% of those were seen once. Of the sample, around 5% is held by the ten largest clones.

Here the chain combines TRBV6-5 and TRBJ1-2, with an unclear D gene assignment. The clonotype comes from a woman aged 30 to 39 in good health. The source material was blood. The nucleotide sequence is TGTGCCAGCAGGCCCAGTAGTAACTATGGCTACACCTTC. This encodes CASRPSSNYGYTF.